This TCR beta chain was sequenced for a study of T cell responses to AZD1222 COVID-19 vaccine. Germline loops: CDR1 SQVTM, CDR2 ANQGSEA. Losses at the gene ends were 4 bases for V and 8 bases for J; bases not matched to a gene: 10. The CDR3 is 14 residues long. Clones were sequenced by immunoSEQ multiplex PCR, and TCRdb holds only the in-frame ones, with some missing. Among about 170,000 clones listed, 90% to 95% were seen once. Sequencing was performed on peripheral blood, taken on day 0 of AZD1222 vaccination. The chain carries TRBV29-1 and TRBJ2-1; 8 nucleotides align to TRBD2. This clonotype was obtained from an adult in good health. The CDR3 reads CSVGPPSGYHEQFF. The CDR3 region has the DNA TGCAGCGTTGGTCCGCCTAGCGGGTACCATGAGCAGTTCTTC.